These T cell receptor beta chains were read from a single sample in a study of regulatory T cells in long-lasting Graves disease. TCRdb re-called the multiplex PCR reads with MiXCR, one entry per CDR3 protein. The sample contains a few hundred thousand distinct CDR3 sequences, 21% of which appear only once. The sample here was peripheral blood mononuclear cells (PBMCs), taken when the disease was refractory, from a patient treated with antithyroid drugs. All receptors come from a female donor with Graves disease. CDR3s include the opening cysteine and the closing phenylalanine or tryptophan. D genes are given only for firm matches. Clone sizes are given selectively: once, few, many, or a class where the clone is expanded.

v_gene: TRBV20-1
d_gene: TRBD1
j_gene: TRBJ2-1
abundance: NA
CDR3aa: CSANRDRGRYEQFF
CDR3nt: TGCAGTGCTAACCGGGACAGGGGGCGGTATGAGCAGTTCTTC

v_gene: TRBV6-5
d_gene: NA
j_gene: TRBJ2-7
abundance: NA
CDR3aa: CASSYLLSYEQYF
CDR3nt: TGTGCCAGCAGTTATCTGTTATCCTACGAGCAGTACTTC

v_gene: TRBV28
d_gene: NA
j_gene: TRBJ1-5
abundance: many
CDR3aa: CASSQDGKDFGSNQPQHF
CDR3nt: TGTGCCAGCAGTCAAGACGGGAAGGATTTCGGAAGCAATCAGCCCCAGCATTTT

v_gene: TRBV20-1
d_gene: TRBD1
j_gene: TRBJ1-4
abundance: NA
CDR3aa: CSAERTGDEKLFF
CDR3nt: TGCAGTGCCGAGAGGACAGGGGATGAAAAACTGTTTTTT

v_gene: TRBV12-3/TRBV12-4
d_gene: TRBD1
j_gene: TRBJ2-7
abundance: once
CDR3aa: CASSLIPPGTGVSYEQYF
CDR3nt: TGTGCCAGCAGTTTAATTCCCCCCGGGACAGGAGTTTCCTACGAGCAGTACTTC

v_gene: TRBV11-1
d_gene: TRBD1
j_gene: TRBJ2-2
abundance: many
CDR3aa: CASSPLTGGAYAGELFF
CDR3nt: TGTGCCAGCAGCCCCTTAACAGGGGGCGCGTATGCCGGGGAGCTGTTTTTT

v_gene: TRBV28
d_gene: NA
j_gene: TRBJ1-2
abundance: many
CDR3aa: CASLTSGGGYGYTF
CDR3nt: TGTGCCAGCCTTACCTCCGGGGGAGGCTATGGCTACACCTTC

v_gene: TRBV19
d_gene: NA
j_gene: TRBJ1-1
abundance: few
CDR3aa: CASSLGAAEAFF
CDR3nt: TGTGCCAGTAGCCTGGGGGCCGCTGAAGCTTTCTTT

v_gene: TRBV28
d_gene: TRBD2
j_gene: TRBJ2-7
abundance: many
CDR3aa: CASSLELAGVYEQYF
CDR3nt: TGTGCCAGCAGTTTAGAACTAGCGGGAGTTTACGAGCAGTACTTC

v_gene: TRBV20-1
d_gene: NA
j_gene: TRBJ1-4
abundance: many
CDR3aa: CSARDPNSHNEKLFF
CDR3nt: TGCAGTGCTAGAGACCCCAACAGTCACAATGAAAAACTGTTTTTT

v_gene: TRBV13
d_gene: TRBD1
j_gene: TRBJ2-6
abundance: many
CDR3aa: CASSTQGAVSGANVLTF
CDR3nt: TGTGCCAGCAGCACACAGGGGGCTGTCTCTGGGGCCAACGTCCTGACTTTC

v_gene: TRBV2
d_gene: TRBD1
j_gene: TRBJ1-2
abundance: many
CDR3aa: CASSQGRDSYGYTF
CDR3nt: TGTGCCAGCAGCCAAGGACGGGACAGCTATGGCTACACCTTC

v_gene: TRBV18
d_gene: NA
j_gene: TRBJ1-4
abundance: few
CDR3aa: CASSPLSGVTNEKLFF
CDR3nt: TGTGCCAGCTCACCGCTTTCGGGAGTCACTAATGAAAAACTGTTTTTT

v_gene: TRBV28
d_gene: TRBD1
j_gene: TRBJ2-1
abundance: many
CDR3aa: CASSSGQVNEQFF
CDR3nt: TGTGCCAGCAGTTCCGGACAGGTCAATGAGCAGTTCTTC

v_gene: TRBV2
d_gene: NA
j_gene: TRBJ2-1
abundance: many
CDR3aa: CASDQAYNEQFF
CDR3nt: TGTGCCAGCGATCAAGCTTACAATGAGCAGTTCTTC

v_gene: TRBV11-2
d_gene: TRBD2
j_gene: TRBJ2-1
abundance: NA
CDR3aa: CASSLGGLPYNEQFF
CDR3nt: TGTGCCAGCAGCTTAGGGGGACTACCTTACAATGAGCAGTTCTTC

v_gene: TRBV5-1
d_gene: NA
j_gene: TRBJ1-6
abundance: NA
CDR3aa: CASSLVEGLSPLHF
CDR3nt: TGCGCCAGCAGCTTGGTCGAGGGTCTTTCACCCCTCCACTTT

v_gene: TRBV7-2
d_gene: NA
j_gene: TRBJ2-5
abundance: many
CDR3aa: CASSYLSRGSGETQYF
CDR3nt: TGTGCCAGCAGCTATCTTTCCAGGGGTAGCGGGGAGACCCAGTACTTC

v_gene: TRBV29-1
d_gene: NA
j_gene: TRBJ1-1
abundance: NA
CDR3aa: CSARKEDTEAFF
CDR3nt: TGCAGCGCGCGAAAGGAAGACACTGAAGCTTTCTTT

v_gene: TRBV4-1
d_gene: NA
j_gene: TRBJ1-2
abundance: few
CDR3aa: CASSPGRGTNYGYTF
CDR3nt: TGCGCCAGCTCCCCCGGGCGGGGGACTAACTATGGCTACACCTTC

v_gene: TRBV20-1
d_gene: NA
j_gene: TRBJ2-3
abundance: few
CDR3aa: CSAREGGGGTDTQYF
CDR3nt: TGCAGTGCTAGAGAGGGGGGCGGAGGCACAGATACGCAGTATTTT

v_gene: TRBV28
d_gene: TRBD2
j_gene: TRBJ2-5
abundance: many
CDR3aa: CASSLELATYQETQYF
CDR3nt: TGTGCCAGCAGTTTGGAACTAGCGACTTACCAAGAGACCCAGTACTTC

v_gene: TRBV10-3
d_gene: NA
j_gene: TRBJ1-1
abundance: many
CDR3aa: CAISAGGNTEAFF
CDR3nt: TGTGCCATCAGTGCGGGGGGAAACACTGAAGCTTTCTTT

v_gene: TRBV18
d_gene: NA
j_gene: TRBJ2-5
abundance: few
CDR3aa: CASSPTLETQYF
CDR3nt: TGTGCCAGCTCACCGACACTAGAGACCCAGTACTTC

v_gene: TRBV7-9
d_gene: NA
j_gene: TRBJ2-3
abundance: NA
CDR3aa: CASSLKSSLGTQYF
CDR3nt: TGTGCCAGCAGCTTAAAGTCTTCGTTGGGTACGCAGTATTTT

v_gene: TRBV5-4
d_gene: TRBD2
j_gene: TRBJ2-6
abundance: NA
CDR3aa: CASSMSLAGSGANVLTF
CDR3nt: TGTGCCAGCAGCATGTCCCTAGCGGGCTCTGGGGCCAACGTCCTGACTTTC

v_gene: TRBV27
d_gene: TRBD2
j_gene: TRBJ2-7
abundance: many
CDR3aa: CASSSEAGGPFAEQYF
CDR3nt: TGTGCCAGCAGTTCAGAAGCGGGAGGCCCGTTTGCGGAGCAGTACTTC

v_gene: TRBV6-1
d_gene: TRBD1
j_gene: TRBJ1-4
abundance: many
CDR3aa: CASRPTGQGYEKLFF
CDR3nt: TGTGCCAGCAGGCCCACGGGACAGGGATATGAAAAACTGTTTTTT